This is a list of T cell receptor beta chains from one sample in a study of OX40 agonist ivuxolimab in advanced cancers. Clones were read by immunoSEQ multiplex PCR, and TCRdb kept only the in-frame ones, dropping some. Of under 25,000 clones in the sample, roughly 80% were seen once. This sample comprised CD4+ or CD8+ T cells sorted from blood, obtained in a trial of the OX40 agonist ivuxolimab. The receptors were gathered from an adult with an advanced solid tumor such as melanoma, head and neck, liver or kidney cancer. CDR3s include the opening cysteine and the closing phenylalanine or tryptophan. D genes are given only for firm matches. Only part of the rows carry a size: once, few, many, or a class if the clone is expanded.

abundance | j_gene | d_gene | v_gene | CDR3aa | CDR3nt
few | TRBJ2-3 | TRBD2 | TRBV27 | CASRKGTSGGLGTDTQYF | TGTGCCAGCAGGAAGGGGACTAGCGGGGGCCTCGGGACAGATACGCAGTATTTT
few | TRBJ2-1 | - | TRBV6-1 | CASSEGPGGYYNEQFF | TGTGCCAGCAGTGAAGGTCCTGGGGGGTACTACAATGAGCAGTTCTTC
medium-sized | TRBJ2-2 | TRBD1 | TRBV6-4 | CASSGGQGDTGELFF | TGTGCCAGCAGCGGGGGACAGGGGGACACCGGGGAGCTGTTTTTT
- | TRBJ2-7 | TRBD1 | TRBV5-1 | CASSLGTGEFFEQYF | TGCGCCAGCAGCTTGGGGACAGGGGAGTTTTTCGAGCAGTACTTC
- | TRBJ2-1 | - | TRBV6-1 | CASSESEVIYNEQFF | TGTGCCAGCAGTGAATCAGAAGTCATTTACAATGAGCAGTTCTTC
- | TRBJ1-1 | - | TRBV6-1 | CASLYRMNTEAFF | TGTGCCAGCCTATATCGGATGAACACTGAAGCTTTCTTT
- | TRBJ1-5 | - | TRBV4-1 | CASSQEVESDNQPQHF | TGCGCCAGCAGCCAAGAAGTAGAGTCTGACAATCAGCCCCAGCATTTT
- | TRBJ2-7 | TRBD1 | TRBV2 | CASRWDRAKSSYEQYF | TGTGCCAGCCGTTGGGACAGGGCAAAGAGCTCCTACGAGCAGTACTTC
- | TRBJ2-7 | - | TRBV19 | CASSIDLADGAYEQYF | TGTGCCAGTAGTATAGATCTTGCGGACGGAGCCTACGAGCAGTACTTC
- | TRBJ2-1 | - | TRBV20-1 | CSASLYRFF | TGCAGTGCTAGTTTGTATCGGTTCTTC
- | TRBJ1-2 | TRBD1 | TRBV6-6 | CASSQGQDYYGYTF | TGTGCCAGCAGTCAGGGACAGGACTACTATGGCTACACCTTC
- | TRBJ1-6 | TRBD1 | TRBV15 | CATSGVSGGWNSPLHF | TGTGCCACCAGCGGAGTCTCAGGGGGATGGAATTCACCCCTCCACTTT
- | TRBJ2-7 | TRBD1 | TRBV7-2 | CASSPKLGQDYEQYF | TGTGCCAGCAGCCCCAAGTTGGGACAGGACTACGAGCAGTACTTC
- | TRBJ2-2 | - | TRBV7-2 | CASSLRGGDTGELFF | TGTGCCAGCAGCTTAAGGGGGGGCGACACCGGGGAGCTGTTTTTT
many | TRBJ2-7 | - | TRBV20-1 | CSASEGYEQYF | TGCAGTGCTAGTGAGGGATACGAGCAGTACTTC
- | TRBJ1-2 | - | TRBV13 | CASSVGGWGYTF | TGTGCCAGCAGCGTAGGAGGATGGGGCTACACCTTC
- | TRBJ1-5 | - | TRBV2 | CASRDRDQPQHF | TGTGCCAGCAGGGATCGGGATCAGCCCCAGCATTTT
- | TRBJ1-2 | TRBD1 | TRBV19 | CARGGTGAPLGYGYTF | TGTGCCAGGGGGGGGACAGGGGCTCCCCTTGGCTATGGCTACACCTTC
- | TRBJ2-7 | - | TRBV6-1 | CASGHSYEQYF | TGTGCCAGCGGGCACTCCTACGAGCAGTACTTC
- | TRBJ2-5 | - | TRBV29-1 | CSVQGNREDRPETQYF | TGCAGCGTTCAAGGGAACAGGGAGGATCGGCCGGAGACCCAGTACTTC
- | TRBJ1-1 | - | TRBV21-1 | CASSNEGRRAEAFF | TGTGCCAGCAGCAACGAGGGTAGAAGGGCTGAAGCTTTCTTT
- | TRBJ2-3 | - | TRBV27 | CASSQERPTDTQYF | TGTGCCAGCAGTCAGGAGCGCCCCACAGATACGCAGTATTTT
- | TRBJ2-7 | - | TRBV7-2 | CASSPEGFSSYEQYF | TGTGCCAGCAGCCCCGAGGGGTTTAGCTCCTACGAGCAGTACTTC
- | TRBJ2-1 | - | TRBV10-2 | CASRSSAYNEQFF | TGCGCCAGCAGATCTAGCGCCTACAATGAGCAGTTCTTC
- | TRBJ2-7 | - | TRBV10-3 | CAISLSRGREQYF | TGTGCCATCAGTTTGTCCAGGGGTCGCGAGCAGTACTTC
- | TRBJ2-3 | - | TRBV2 | CASSDGGTASTDTQYF | TGTGCCAGCAGTGACGGAGGGACAGCTAGCACAGATACGCAGTATTTT